Here is one T cell receptor (beta chain) with its context. Its specificity is not known. Clones were read by immunoSEQ multiplex PCR, and TCRdb kept only the in-frame ones, dropping some. The sample includes tens of thousands of clones, around 75% of them seen just once. These data come from a study of PD-1 blockade in classical Hodgkin lymphoma. The CDR3 loop spans 15 amino acids. Trimming removed 2 bases from V and 0 bases from J, with 8 bases in between. Germline V CDR1 and CDR2: LNHDA, SQIVND (reference sequence). Whole-study results and caveats: Complete responders matched newly diagnosed patients in baseline diversity.

All patients experienced relapse after autologous stem cell transplantation, and brentuximab vedotin exposure was variable. The source is a human donor with classical Hodgkin lymphoma. The chain has TRBV19 and TRBJ1-5; the D is unclear. Here the sequenced sample was peripheral blood mononuclear cells (PBMCs), taken before the second cycle of nivolumab. The CDR3 loop is CASSIQSDSNQPQHF. The CDR3 nucleotides read TGTGCCAGTAGTATACAGTCAGATAGCAATCAGCCCCAGCATTTT.